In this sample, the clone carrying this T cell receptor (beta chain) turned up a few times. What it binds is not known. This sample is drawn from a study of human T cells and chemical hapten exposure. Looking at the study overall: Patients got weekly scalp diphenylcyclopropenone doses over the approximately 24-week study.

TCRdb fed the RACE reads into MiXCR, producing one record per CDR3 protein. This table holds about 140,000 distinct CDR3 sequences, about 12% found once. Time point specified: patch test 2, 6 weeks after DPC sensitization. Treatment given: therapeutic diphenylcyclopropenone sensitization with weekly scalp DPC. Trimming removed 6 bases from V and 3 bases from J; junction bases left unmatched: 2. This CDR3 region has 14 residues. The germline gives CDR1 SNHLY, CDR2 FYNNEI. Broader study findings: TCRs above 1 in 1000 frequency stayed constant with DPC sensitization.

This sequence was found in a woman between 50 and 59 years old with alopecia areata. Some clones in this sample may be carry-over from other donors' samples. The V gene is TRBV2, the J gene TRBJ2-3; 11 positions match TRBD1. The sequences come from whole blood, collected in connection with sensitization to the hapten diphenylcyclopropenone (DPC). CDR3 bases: TGTGCCAGCAGCGGGACAGGGGGAACAGATACGCAGTATTTT. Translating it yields CASSGTGGTDTQYF.